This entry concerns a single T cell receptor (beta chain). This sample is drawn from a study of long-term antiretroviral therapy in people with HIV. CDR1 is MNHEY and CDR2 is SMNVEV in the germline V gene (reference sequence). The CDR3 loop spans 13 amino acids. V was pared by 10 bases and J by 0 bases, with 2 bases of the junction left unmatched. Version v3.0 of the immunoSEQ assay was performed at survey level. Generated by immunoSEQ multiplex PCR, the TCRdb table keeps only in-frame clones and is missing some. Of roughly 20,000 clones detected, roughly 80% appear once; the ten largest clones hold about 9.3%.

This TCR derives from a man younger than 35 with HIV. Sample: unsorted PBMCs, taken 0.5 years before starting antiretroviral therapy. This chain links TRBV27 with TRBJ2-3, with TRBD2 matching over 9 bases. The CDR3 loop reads CATREGSTDTQYF. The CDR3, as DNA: TGTGCCACGCGGGAGGGGAGCACAGATACGCAGTATTTT.